Presented here are 15 T cell receptor beta chains from one specimen sequenced in a study of blood T cells in healthy people across ages. Sample-barcoded 5' priming and a J-beta primer mix drove a second PCR of about 6 to 12 cycles. Via MiXCR, TCRdb re-called the 5' RACE reads, giving one row per CDR3 protein. The sample yields some 1.5 million distinct CDR3 sequences, approximately 28% seen once. The specimen was blood. The source is a woman in her twenties or thirties in good health.

The sample holds a few counts of this clonotype. The chain uses TRBV5-6 and TRBJ2-1, with TRBD2 matching over 9 bases. Germline-derived CDR1 and CDR2 are SGHDT and YYEEEE. The V segment lost 5 bases and the J segment 5 bases; nucleotides outside the gene matches: 8. This CDR3 is built from 15 residues. The CDR3: CASRSGLAINNEQFF. In DNA form, the CDR3 reads TGTGCCAGCAGATCTGGACTAGCGATAAACAATGAGCAGTTCTTC.

A note on this clonotype: A much more abundant neighbour one base away suggests this may be a read error. The chain combines TRBV5-1 with TRBJ2-1; D might be TRBD2 (6 bases). Deletions cut 3 bases from V and 7 bases from J, with 14 bases between. The CDR3 is made up of 14 amino acids. The germline V gene encodes CDR1 SGHRS and CDR2 YFSETQ. CDR3 residues: CASSWADGRNEQFF. The DNA of the CDR3 is TGCGCCAGCAGCTGGGCCGACGGGAGAAATGAGCAGTTCTTC. Using reference TRBV5-1 and TRBJ2-1 for the parts outside the CDR3, the full variable domain is KAGVTQTPRYLIKTRGQQVTLSCSPISGHRSVSWYQQTPGQGLQFLFEYFSETQRNKGNFPGRFSGRQFSNSRSEMNVSTLELGDSALYLCASSWADGRNEQFFGPGTRLTVL.

As to this clonotype: Its ends do not fully match the called genes, so a read error is possible. The rearrangement uses TRBV7-2 and TRBJ2-5, with 9 positions matching TRBD1. The CDR3 runs 15 residues. CDR1 SGHTA and CDR2 FQGNSA come from the germline V gene. CDR3 in amino acids: CANSSRDRELETQYF. For the CDR3, the DNA is TGTGCCAACAGCTCCCGGGACAGGGAACTAGAGACCCAGTACTTC.

The J gene is TRBJ2-5, the V gene TRBV29-1; D may correspond to TRBD1 or TRBD2 (6 bases each). Germline V lookup: CDR1 SQVTM, CDR2 ANQGSEA. Trimming took 3 bases from V and 5 from J, leaving 13 bases between them. CDR3 length: 13 residues. The CDR3 sequence is CSVEGGRWETQYF. In DNA, the CDR3 is TGCAGCGTTGAGGGGGGCCGCTGGGAGACCCAGTACTTC.

A remark on this clonotype: The germline gene is not matched at one end of the junction; a read error may be the cause. The genes are TRBV12-3 or TRBV12-4 and TRBJ2-1; 8 bases map to TRBD2. The CDR3 has 15 residues. DNA of the CDR3: TGTGCCGGCAGTTTAGGGACTAGTGCCTACAATGAGCAGTTCTTC. Its protein is CAGSLGTSAYNEQFF.

The V gene is TRBV5-1, the J gene TRBJ1-1; the D is unclear. V was cut by 4 bases and J by 6 bases, with 16 bases left in between. Germline CDR1 is SGHRS and CDR2 is YFSETQ. The CDR3 is 14 amino acids. CDR3 in DNA: TGCGCCAGCAGCCGCGAGGACGCTCAACCTGAAGCTTTCTTT. It is translated as CASSREDAQPEAFF.

The J gene is TRBJ1-5, the V gene TRBV4-3; the D is unclear. This CDR3 contains 15 residues. V shed 0 bases and J shed 0 bases, with 6 bases lying between them. Germline CDR1 is LGHNA and CDR2 is YSLEER. As DNA, the CDR3 is TGCGCCAGCAGCCAAGACATGTATAGCAATCAGCCCCAGCATTTT. Amino acid sequence: CASSQDMYSNQPQHF.

This clonotype was recorded many times. The rearrangement joins TRBV20-1 to TRBJ2-1; D is tentatively TRBD1 or TRBD2 (5 bases each). Trimming took off 6 bases at V and 8 bases at J, with 17 bases between the two ends. Germline V gene sequence: CDR1 DFQATT, CDR2 SNEGSKA (reference sequence). CDR3 length equals 13 residues. CDR3 amino acids: CSAPHPGLHEQFF. CDR3 DNA: TGCAGTGCCCCGCACCCGGGGCTCCATGAGCAGTTCTTC.

This clonotype was detected ten times or more. The chain is built from TRBV5-8 and TRBJ2-1, with D hard to call. Germline-derived CDR1 and CDR2 are SGHTS and YDEGEE. The V end was cut by 0 bases, the J end by 7 bases, with 20 bases between. This CDR3 region has 17 residues. The CDR3 DNA follows: TGTGCCAGCAGCTTGGTTGGTAGCCCACGATCCCGGAATGAGCAGTTCTTC. Translating gives CASSLVGSPRSRNEQFF.

Points on this clonotype: One end of the junction fails to match germline, which may point to a read error. The rearrangement uses TRBV7-9 and TRBJ2-2, with 8 bases lining up with TRBD1. CDR3 length: 16 residues. Per germline, CDR1 SEHNR and CDR2 FQNEAQ (reference sequence). CDR3: CASSGARGQGTGERFF. CDR3 sequence (DNA): TGTGCCAGCAGCGGCGCCAGGGGGCAGGGCACCGGGGAGCGGTTTTTT.

This clonotype was counted between two and nine times. The V gene is TRBV4-1, the J gene TRBJ1-1, with D possibly being TRBD1 (5 bases). Trimming took off 0 bases at V and 5 bases at J, with 19 bases between the two ends. This CDR3 region has 17 residues. The germline gives CDR1 MGHRA, CDR2 YSYEKL. CDR3 in amino acids: CASSQEVRAGRSTEAFF. The CDR3 DNA follows: TGCGCCAGCAGCCAAGAAGTTCGGGCAGGGAGGTCGACTGAAGCTTTCTTT.

J is TRBJ1-2 and V is TRBV15, with a possible D match to TRBD1 (6 bases). The CDR3 extends over 15 amino acids. Trimming took off 0 bases at V and 8 bases at J, with 16 bases between the two ends. Per the germline V gene, CDR1 is LNHNV and CDR2 is YYDKDF (reference sequence). The CDR3 region has the DNA TGTGCCACCAGCAGAGATGCCGACAGGAGGGAGGGCTACACCTTC. As protein: CATSRDADRREGYTF.

This clonotype was counted a few times. The chain is built from TRBV18 and TRBJ2-5; D is tentatively TRBD1 or TRBD2 (6 bases each). The CDR3 totals 17 residues. Germline V gene data show CDR1 as KGHSH and CDR2 as LQKENI. V lost 3 bases, J lost 5 bases, and 22 bases lay in between. CDR3 protein: CASSPAPVGAGGETQYF. Here the CDR3 DNA reads TGTGCCAGCTCACCGGCCCCGGTGGGGGCAGGAGGGGAGACCCAGTACTTC.

The chain carries TRBV6-5 and TRBJ1-2; TRBD1 might be the D (6 bases). The germline V gene has CDR1 MNHEY and CDR2 SVGAGI. The length of the CDR3 is 13 residues. With 6 bases removed from V and 4 bases from J, the gap between germline ends came to 12 bases. CDR3 DNA sequence: TGTGCCAGCAGACCCGACAGGCTCTATGGCTACACCTTC. Protein: CASRPDRLYGYTF.

This chain uses TRBV5-1 with TRBJ2-1, with D perhaps matching TRBD1 (5 bases). Germline-derived CDR1 and CDR2 are SGHRS and YFSETQ. The V and J ends lost 1 base and 10 bases respectively, with 12 bases between them. The CDR3 contains 13 residues. DNA of the CDR3: TGCGCCAGCAGCTTGCCAGGGTCTCGAGAGCAGTTCTTC. As protein: CASSLPGSREQFF.